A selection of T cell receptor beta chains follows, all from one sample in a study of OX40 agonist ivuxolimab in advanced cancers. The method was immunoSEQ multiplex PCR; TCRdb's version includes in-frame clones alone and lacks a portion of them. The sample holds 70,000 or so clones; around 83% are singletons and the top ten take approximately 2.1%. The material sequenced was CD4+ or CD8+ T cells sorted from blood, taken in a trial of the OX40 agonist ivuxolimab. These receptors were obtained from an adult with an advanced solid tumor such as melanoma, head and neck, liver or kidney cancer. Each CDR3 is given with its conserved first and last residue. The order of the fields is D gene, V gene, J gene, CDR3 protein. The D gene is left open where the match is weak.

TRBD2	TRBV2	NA	CASGVVAGNEQYF
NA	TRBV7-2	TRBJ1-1	CASSFARGLNTEAFF
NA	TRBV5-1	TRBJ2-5	CASSPVGDQETQYF
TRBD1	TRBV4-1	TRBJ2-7	CASSQEGGRSHEQYF
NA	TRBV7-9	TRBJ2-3	CASSLHGADTQYF
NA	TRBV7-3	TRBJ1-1	CASSRRRDTEAFF
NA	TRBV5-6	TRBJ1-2	CASSLRGRGNYGYTF
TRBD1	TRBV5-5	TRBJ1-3	CASSLGQRGNTIYF
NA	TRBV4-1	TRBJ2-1	CASSQDGGGQTRGQFF
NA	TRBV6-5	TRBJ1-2	CASRGGASGYTF
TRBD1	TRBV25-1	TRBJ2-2	CASTSTGYTGELFF
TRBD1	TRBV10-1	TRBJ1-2	CASKDRVSGYTF
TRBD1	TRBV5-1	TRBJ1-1	CASSLGDRANTEAFF
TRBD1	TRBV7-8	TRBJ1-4	CASSPGQGAGEKLFF
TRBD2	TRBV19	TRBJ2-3	CASSSQTSGTDTQYF
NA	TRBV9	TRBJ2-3	CASSPSGGRTDTQYF
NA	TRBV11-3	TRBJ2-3	CASSLEGENTQYF
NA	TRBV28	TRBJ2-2	CASSRIRAPDTGELFF
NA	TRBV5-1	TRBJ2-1	CASSLEWPGLDEQFF
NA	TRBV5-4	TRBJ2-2	CASSLGGQGGELFF
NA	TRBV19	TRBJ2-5	CATSDTLYQETQYF
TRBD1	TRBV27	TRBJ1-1	CASSLMVGQGQTFF
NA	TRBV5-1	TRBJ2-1	CASSLDPPVSAYNEQFF
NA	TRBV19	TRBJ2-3	CATNRRGQSTDTQYF
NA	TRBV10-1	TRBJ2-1	CASSKTSSYNEQFF
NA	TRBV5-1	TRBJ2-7	CASSVFSYEQYF
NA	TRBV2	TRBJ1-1	CASLQERTEAFF
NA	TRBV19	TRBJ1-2	CASSQGTRGYTF
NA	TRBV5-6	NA	CASSRGPEQYF
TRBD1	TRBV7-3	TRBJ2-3	CASSPDRDTDTQYF
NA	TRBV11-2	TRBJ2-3	CASSYQGRGQDTQYF
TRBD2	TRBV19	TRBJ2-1	CASSIGTSGLRSYNEQFF
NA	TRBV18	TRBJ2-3	CASSPGGRDTQYF
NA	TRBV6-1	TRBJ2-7	CASSEWIGSYEQYF
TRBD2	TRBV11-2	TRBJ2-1	CASSYKLERGAPNEQFF
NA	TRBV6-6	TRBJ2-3	CASSGPLGNTDTQYF
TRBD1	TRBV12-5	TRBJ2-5	CASGPGDRGKETQYF
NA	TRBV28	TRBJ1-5	CASSPGRGNQPQHF
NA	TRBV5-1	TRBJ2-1	CASSLDWTLSYNEQFF
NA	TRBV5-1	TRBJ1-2	CASSFEGKNGYTF
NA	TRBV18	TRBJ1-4	CASSPNSGYGNEKLFF
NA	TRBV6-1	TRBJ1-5	CASRLTVQHF
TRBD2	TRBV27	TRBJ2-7	CASSSTIKGLAGTFYEQYF
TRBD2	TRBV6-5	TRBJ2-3	CASSYSGRRADTQYF
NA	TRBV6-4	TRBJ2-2	CASSDENTGELFF
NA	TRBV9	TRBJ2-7	CASSAASSYEQYF
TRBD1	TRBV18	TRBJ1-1	CASSHSPGTGNTEAFF
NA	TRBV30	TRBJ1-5	CAWSHSAGPNQPQHF
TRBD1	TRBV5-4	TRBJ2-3	CASSYGQASTDTQYF
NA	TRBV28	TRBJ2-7	CASSSSSHGADYEQYF
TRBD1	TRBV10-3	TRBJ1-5	CAISEGQGYQPQHF